This T cell receptor (beta chain) stems from a study of CD8+CD57+ T cells in acquired aplastic anemia. Study details: Sorted CD4+ and CD8+ cells yielded roughly 3 ug of DNA on average. General study findings and limits: Patients and controls turned out to have twenty-nine CD8+ CDR3 sequences in common.

This clonotype was counted ten times or more. The antigen is undetermined. In patients chosen for sequencing, flow cytometry had shown CD8+CD57+ cell expansion. Diagnosis of severe acquired aplastic anemia applied to all patients. When blood sampling took place, the patients had received no therapy. The J segment lost 5 bases and the V segment lost 2 bases, leaving 9 bases of the junction unmatched. This CDR3 has 17 amino acids. Germline V gene lookup returns CDR1 SGHRS and CDR2 YFSETQ. Genomic DNA, serving as template, underwent TCR beta VDJ and CDR3 profiling. Each CDR3 protein gets one entry after TCRdb re-called the reads with MiXCR. This table holds about 190,000 distinct CDR3 sequences, nearly 50% found once.

The origin of this receptor is a human donor with aplastic anemia. Sequencing input: sorted CD4+, CD8+, or CD8+CD57+ T cells (not recorded which) from PBMCs. The chain carries TRBV5-1 and TRBJ2-7; 14 nucleotides match TRBD2. CDR3 bases: TGCGCCAGCAGCTTCGCGACTAGCGGGAGGGCAGTTGACGAGCAGTACTTC. It codes for CASSFATSGRAVDEQYF.